The clone carrying this TCR beta chain was detected ten times or more. TCRdb called the 5' RACE reads again in MiXCR, with one record for every CDR3 protein. Among 30,000 to 40,000 distinct CDR3 sequences, over 6% were seen once, and the ten largest hold about 13%. The sample comes from a study of early T cells in non-severe SARS-CoV-2 infection. The CDR3 length is 17 residues. V was pared by 0 bases and J by 0 bases, with 2 bases of the junction left unmatched. Germline lookup yields CDR1 DFQATT and CDR2 SNEGSKA (reference sequence). Specimen: whole blood, collected at baseline. The source is an adult who was a healthcare worker with PCR-confirmed SARS-CoV-2 infection or an uninfected control (not recorded which). The rearrangement links TRBV20-1 to TRBJ2-1; the match to TRBD2 covers 13 bases. The CDR3 spells CSARDRTSGSSYNEQFF. CDR3 in DNA: TGCAGTGCTAGAGACCGGACTAGCGGGAGCTCCTACAATGAGCAGTTCTTC.